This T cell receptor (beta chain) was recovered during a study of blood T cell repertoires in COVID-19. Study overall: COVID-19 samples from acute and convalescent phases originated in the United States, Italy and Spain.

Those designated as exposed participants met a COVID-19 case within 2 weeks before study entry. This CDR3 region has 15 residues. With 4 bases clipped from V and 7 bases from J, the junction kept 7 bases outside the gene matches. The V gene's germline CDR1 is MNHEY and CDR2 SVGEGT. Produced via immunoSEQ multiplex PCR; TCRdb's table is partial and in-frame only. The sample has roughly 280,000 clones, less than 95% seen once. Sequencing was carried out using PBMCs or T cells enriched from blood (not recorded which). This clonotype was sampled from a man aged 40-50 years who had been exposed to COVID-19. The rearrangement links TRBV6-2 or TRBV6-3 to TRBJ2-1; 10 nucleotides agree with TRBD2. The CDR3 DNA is TGTGCCAGCAGTTCATCTTGGACTAGCGGAAATGAGCAGTTCTTC. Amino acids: CASSSSWTSGNEQFF.